This paragraph covers one T cell receptor (beta chain) sequence. The ends were cut back, 5 bases at V and 1 base at J, with 10 bases in the middle. Germline loops: CDR1 SGHVS, CDR2 FNYEAQ. The length of the CDR3 is 14 residues. The sample comes from a study of T-cell memory formation after mild COVID-19. Study summary: The study found TCR clusters largely donor specific.

Libraries for TCRalpha and TCRbeta carried sample barcodes and unique molecular identifiers via 5'RACE. TCRdb reanalysed the 5' RACE reads using MiXCR and keeps one entry per CDR3 protein. The data hold nearly 110,000 distinct CDR3 sequences, with about 15% observed a single time. The TCR comes from a man aged 18 to 35 who had mild COVID-19 (a few samples of this study predate the infection). Cell type and time point are not known. V and J are TRBV7-6 and TRBJ2-3; D ambiguous. The specimen was PBMCs or a T cell subset sorted from them (not recorded which). CDR3 protein: CASSPGAGTDTQYF. In DNA form, the CDR3 reads TGTGCCAGCAGCCCGGGCGCGGGCACAGATACGCAGTATTTT.